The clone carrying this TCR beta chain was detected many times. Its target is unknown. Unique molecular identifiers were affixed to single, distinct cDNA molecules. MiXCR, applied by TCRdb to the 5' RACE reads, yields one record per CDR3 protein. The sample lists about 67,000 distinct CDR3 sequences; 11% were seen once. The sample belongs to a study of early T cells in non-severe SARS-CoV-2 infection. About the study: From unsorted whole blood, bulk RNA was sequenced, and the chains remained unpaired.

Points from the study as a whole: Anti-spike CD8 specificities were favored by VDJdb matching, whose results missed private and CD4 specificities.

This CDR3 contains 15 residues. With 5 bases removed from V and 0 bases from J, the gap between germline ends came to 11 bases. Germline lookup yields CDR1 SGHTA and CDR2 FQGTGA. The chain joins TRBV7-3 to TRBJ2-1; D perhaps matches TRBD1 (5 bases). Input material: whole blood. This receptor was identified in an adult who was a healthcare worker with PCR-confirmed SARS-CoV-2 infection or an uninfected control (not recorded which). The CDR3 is CASSPRQSSYNEQFF. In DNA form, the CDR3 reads TGTGCCAGCAGCCCCCGACAGAGCTCCTACAATGAGCAGTTCTTC.